Sequencing of this TCR beta chain was carried out in a study of T cell changes during pregnancy in multiple sclerosis. Data came from immunoSEQ multiplex PCR; TCRdb stores just in-frame clones and leaves some out. The sample has about 81,000 clones, 93% seen once. Trimming removed 5 bases at V and 0 bases at J, with 13 bases between. The germline V gene encodes CDR1 MDHEN and CDR2 SYDVKM. CDR3 length: 15 residues. The genes are TRBV28 and TRBJ1-1, with D unclear. The sequencing here drew on peripheral blood, taken in the third trimester of pregnancy. This receptor was identified in a female donor in good health, enrolled as a control in a pregnancy study. The CDR3 loop is CASSPWEGVNTEAFF. The CDR3 nucleotides read TGTGCCAGCAGTCCCTGGGAGGGCGTGAACACTGAAGCTTTCTTT.